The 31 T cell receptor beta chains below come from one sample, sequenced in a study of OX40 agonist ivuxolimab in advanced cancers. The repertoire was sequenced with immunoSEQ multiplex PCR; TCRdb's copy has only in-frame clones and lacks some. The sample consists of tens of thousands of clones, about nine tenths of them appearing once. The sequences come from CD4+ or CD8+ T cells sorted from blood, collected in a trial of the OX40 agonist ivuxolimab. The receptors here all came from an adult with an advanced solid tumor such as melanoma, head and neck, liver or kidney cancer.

The CDR3 reads CASSLGRGPSTDTQYF. DNA of the CDR3: TGTGCCAGCAGTTTAGGGCGGGGACCCTCCACAGATACGCAGTATTTT. V is TRBV28 and J is TRBJ2-3; TRBD2 might be the D (6 bases). V lost 2 bases, J lost 2 bases, and 14 bases lay in between. CDR1 MDHEN and CDR2 SYDVKM come from the germline V gene. The CDR3 length is 16 residues.

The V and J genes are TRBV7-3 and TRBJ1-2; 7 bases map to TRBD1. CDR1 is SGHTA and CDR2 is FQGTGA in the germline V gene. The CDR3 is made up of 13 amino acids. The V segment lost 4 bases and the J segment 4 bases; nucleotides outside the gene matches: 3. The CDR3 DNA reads TGTGCCAGCAGCTCGACAGGGAGCTATGGCTACACCTTC. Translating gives CASSSTGSYGYTF.

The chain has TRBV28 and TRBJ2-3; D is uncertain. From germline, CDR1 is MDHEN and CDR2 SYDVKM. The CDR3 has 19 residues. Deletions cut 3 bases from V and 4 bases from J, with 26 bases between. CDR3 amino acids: CASSFNRRPNLGMADTQYF. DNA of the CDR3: TGTGCCAGCAGTTTTAATAGACGCCCAAACCTTGGGATGGCAGATACGCAGTATTTT.

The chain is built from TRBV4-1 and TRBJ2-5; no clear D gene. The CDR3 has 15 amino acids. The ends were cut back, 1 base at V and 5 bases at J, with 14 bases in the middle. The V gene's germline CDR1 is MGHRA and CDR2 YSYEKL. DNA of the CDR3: TGCGCCAGCAGCCAAGTTCTACTGGGCATTGAGACCCAGTACTTC. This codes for CASSQVLLGIETQYF.

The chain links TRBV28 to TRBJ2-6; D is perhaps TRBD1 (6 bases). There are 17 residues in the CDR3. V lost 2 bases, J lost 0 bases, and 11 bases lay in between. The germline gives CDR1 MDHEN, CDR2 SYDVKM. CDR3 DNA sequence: TGTGCCAGCAGTTTAGGTCAGGGGTTCTCTGGGGCCAACGTCCTGACTTTC. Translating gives CASSLGQGFSGANVLTF. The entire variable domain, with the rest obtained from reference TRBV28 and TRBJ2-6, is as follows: DVKVTQSSRYLVKRTGEKVFLECVQDMDHENMFWYRQDPGLGLRLIYFSYDVKMKEKGDIPEGYSVSREKKERFSLILESASTNQTSMYLCASSLGQGFSGANVLTFGAGSRLTVL.

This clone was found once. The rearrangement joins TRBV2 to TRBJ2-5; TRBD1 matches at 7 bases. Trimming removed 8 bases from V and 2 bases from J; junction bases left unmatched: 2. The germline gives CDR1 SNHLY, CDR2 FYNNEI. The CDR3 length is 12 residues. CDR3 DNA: TGTGCCAGCCAGACAGGGCAAGAGACCCAGTACTTC. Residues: CASQTGQETQYF.

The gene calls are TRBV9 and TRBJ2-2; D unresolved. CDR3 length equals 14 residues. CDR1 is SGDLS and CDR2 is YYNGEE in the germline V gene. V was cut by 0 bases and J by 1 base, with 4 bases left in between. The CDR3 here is CASSVVQNTGELFF. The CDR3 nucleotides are TGTGCCAGCAGCGTAGTCCAGAACACCGGGGAGCTGTTTTTT.

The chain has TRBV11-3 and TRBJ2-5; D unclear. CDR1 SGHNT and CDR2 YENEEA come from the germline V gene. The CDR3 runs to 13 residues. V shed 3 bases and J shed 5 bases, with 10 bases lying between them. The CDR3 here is CASSFYDEETQYF. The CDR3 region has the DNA TGTGCCAGCAGCTTCTACGACGAGGAGACCCAGTACTTC. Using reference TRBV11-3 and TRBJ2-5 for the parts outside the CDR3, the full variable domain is EAGVVQSPRYKIIEKKQPVAFWCNPISGHNTLYWYLQNLGQGPELLIRYENEEAVDDSQLPKDRFSAERLKGVDSTLKIQPAELGDSAVYLCASSFYDEETQYFGPGTRLLVL.

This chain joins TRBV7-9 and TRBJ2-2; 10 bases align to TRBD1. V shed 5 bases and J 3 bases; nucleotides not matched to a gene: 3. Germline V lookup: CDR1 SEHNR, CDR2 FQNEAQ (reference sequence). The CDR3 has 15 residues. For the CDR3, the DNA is TGTGCCAGCAGCGCGGGACAGGGGTACACCGGGGAGCTGTTTTTT. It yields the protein CASSAGQGYTGELFF. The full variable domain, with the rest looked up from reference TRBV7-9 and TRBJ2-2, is DTGVSQNPRHKITKRGQNVTFRCDPISEHNRLYWYRQTLGQGPEFLTYFQNEAQLEKSRLLSDRFSAERPKGSFSTLEIQRTEQGDSAMYLCASSAGQGYTGELFFGEGSRLTVL.

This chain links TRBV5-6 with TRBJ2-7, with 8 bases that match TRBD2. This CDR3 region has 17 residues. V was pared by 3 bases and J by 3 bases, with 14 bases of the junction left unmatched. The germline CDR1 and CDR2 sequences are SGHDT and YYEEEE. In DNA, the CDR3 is TGTGCCAGCAGCTCCCTTAGGGCGGGAGGCCACCTCTACGAGCAGTACTTC. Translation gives CASSSLRAGGHLYEQYF.

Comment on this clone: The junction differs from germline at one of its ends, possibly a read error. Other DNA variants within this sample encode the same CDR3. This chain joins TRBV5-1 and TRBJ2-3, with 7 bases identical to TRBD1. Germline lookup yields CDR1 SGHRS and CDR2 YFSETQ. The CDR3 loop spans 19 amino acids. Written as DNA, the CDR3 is TGCGCCAGCAGCTCTCCGTTTCCTCTTAGCATGAGGGGGACAGATACACAGTATTTT. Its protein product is CASSSPFPLSMRGTDTQYF.

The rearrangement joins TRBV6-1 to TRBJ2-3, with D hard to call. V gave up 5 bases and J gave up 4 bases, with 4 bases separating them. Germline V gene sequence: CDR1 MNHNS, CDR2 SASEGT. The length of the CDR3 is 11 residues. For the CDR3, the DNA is TGTGCCAGCAGTTACGCAGATACGCAGTATTTT. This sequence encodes CASSYADTQYF.

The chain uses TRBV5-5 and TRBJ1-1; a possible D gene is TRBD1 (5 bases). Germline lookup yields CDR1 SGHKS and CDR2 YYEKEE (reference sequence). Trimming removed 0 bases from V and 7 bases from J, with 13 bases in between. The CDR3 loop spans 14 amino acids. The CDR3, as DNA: TGTGCCAGCAGCTTGGATCTAGGGGTAGGTGAAGCTTTCTTT. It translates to CASSLDLGVGEAFF.

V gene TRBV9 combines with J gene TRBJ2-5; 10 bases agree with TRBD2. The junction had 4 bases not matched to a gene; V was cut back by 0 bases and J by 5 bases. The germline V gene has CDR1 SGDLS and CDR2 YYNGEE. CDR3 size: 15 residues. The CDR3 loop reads CASSVASGRMETQYF. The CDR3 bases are TGTGCCAGCAGCGTAGCTAGCGGGAGAATGGAGACCCAGTACTTC.

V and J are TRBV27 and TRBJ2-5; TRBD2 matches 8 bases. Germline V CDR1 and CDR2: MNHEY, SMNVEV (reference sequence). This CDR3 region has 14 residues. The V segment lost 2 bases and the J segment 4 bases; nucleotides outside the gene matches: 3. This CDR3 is CASSLERERETQYF. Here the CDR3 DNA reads TGTGCCAGCAGTTTAGAGCGGGAGAGAGAGACCCAGTACTTC.

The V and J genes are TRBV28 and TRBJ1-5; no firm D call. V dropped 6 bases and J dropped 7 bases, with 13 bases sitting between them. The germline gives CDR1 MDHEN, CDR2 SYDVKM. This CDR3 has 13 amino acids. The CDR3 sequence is CASRAGREQPQHF. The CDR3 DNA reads TGTGCCAGCAGAGCAGGTCGGGAACAGCCCCAGCATTTT.

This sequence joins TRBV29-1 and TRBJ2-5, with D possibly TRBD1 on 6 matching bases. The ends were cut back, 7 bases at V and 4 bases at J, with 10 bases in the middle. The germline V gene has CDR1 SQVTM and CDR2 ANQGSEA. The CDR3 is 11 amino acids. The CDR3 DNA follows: TGCAGCGGGGGACACGGAGAGACCCAGTACTTC. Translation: CSGGHGETQYF.

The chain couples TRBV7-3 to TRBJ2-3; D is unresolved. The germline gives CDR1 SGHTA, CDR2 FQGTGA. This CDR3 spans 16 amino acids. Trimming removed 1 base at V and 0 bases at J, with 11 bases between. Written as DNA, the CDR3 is TGTGCCAGCAGCTTAAGTTGGGCCACTAGCACAGATACGCAGTATTTT. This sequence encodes CASSLSWATSTDTQYF.

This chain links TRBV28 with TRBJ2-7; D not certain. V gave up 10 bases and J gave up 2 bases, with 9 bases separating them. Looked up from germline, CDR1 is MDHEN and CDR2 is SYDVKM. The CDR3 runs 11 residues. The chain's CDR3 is CATYTPYEQYF. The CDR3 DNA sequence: TGTGCCACCTACACCCCCTACGAGCAGTACTTC.

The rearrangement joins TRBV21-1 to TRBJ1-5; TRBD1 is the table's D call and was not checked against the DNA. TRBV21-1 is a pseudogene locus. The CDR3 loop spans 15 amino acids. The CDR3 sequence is CASIQVEGARQPQHF. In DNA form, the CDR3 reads TGTGCCAGCATTCAAGTCGAGGGGGCTCGGCAGCCCCAGCATTTT.

CDR3 loop: CASSPPLGQPQHF. CDR3 DNA sequence: TGTGCCAGCAGTCCCCCCTTGGGTCAGCCCCAGCATTTT. The chain is built from TRBV28 and TRBJ1-5, with D hard to call. The CDR3 has 13 amino acids. Germline V lookup: CDR1 MDHEN, CDR2 SYDVKM. The V end lost 5 bases, the J end lost 6 bases, and 11 bases lay between the germline ends.

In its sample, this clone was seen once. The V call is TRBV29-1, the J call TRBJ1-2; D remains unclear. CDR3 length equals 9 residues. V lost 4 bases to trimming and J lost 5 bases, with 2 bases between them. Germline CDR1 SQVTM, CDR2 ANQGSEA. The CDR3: CSVGYGYTF. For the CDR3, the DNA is TGCAGCGTTGGTTATGGCTACACCTTC.

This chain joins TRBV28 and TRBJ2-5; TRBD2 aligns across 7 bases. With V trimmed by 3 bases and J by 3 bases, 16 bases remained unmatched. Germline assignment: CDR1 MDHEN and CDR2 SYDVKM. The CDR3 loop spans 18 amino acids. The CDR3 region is CASSLGGLGSGAKETQYF. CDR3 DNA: TGTGCCAGCAGTTTGGGGGGGTTAGGTAGCGGAGCTAAAGAGACCCAGTACTTC.

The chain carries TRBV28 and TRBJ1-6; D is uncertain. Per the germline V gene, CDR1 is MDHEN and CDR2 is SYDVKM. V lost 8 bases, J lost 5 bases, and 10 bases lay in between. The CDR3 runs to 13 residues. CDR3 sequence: CASCEDHNSPLHF. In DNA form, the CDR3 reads TGTGCCAGCTGTGAAGACCATAATTCACCCCTCCACTTT.

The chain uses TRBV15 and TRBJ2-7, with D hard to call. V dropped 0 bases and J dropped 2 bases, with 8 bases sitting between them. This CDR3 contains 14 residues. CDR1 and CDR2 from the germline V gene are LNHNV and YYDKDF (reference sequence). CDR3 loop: CATSRDRPTYEQYF. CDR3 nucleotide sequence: TGTGCCACCAGCAGAGATAGGCCGACCTACGAGCAGTACTTC.

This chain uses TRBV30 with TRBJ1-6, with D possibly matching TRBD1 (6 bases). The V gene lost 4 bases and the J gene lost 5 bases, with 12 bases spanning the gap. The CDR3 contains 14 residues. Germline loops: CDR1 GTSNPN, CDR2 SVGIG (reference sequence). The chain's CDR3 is CAWKGGQDNSPLHF. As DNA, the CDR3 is TGTGCCTGGAAGGGGGGACAAGATAATTCACCCCTCCACTTT.

CDR3 bases: TGTGCCAGCTCCCCGGGACTAGCGAGCACCACAGATACGCAGTATTTT. This gives the protein CASSPGLASTTDTQYF. The chain couples TRBV18 to TRBJ2-3, with 10 bases fitting TRBD2. The CDR3 loop spans 16 amino acids. CDR1 is KGHSH, CDR2 LQKENI, per germline. The V segment lost 6 bases and the J segment 2 bases; nucleotides outside the gene matches: 8.

CDR3 region: CASTLWGSNQPQHF. CDR3 in DNA: TGTGCCAGTACTCTTTGGGGTAGCAATCAGCCCCAGCATTTT. The chain recombines TRBV19 with TRBJ1-5; D is unclear. Trimming removed 7 bases at V and 0 bases at J, with 10 bases between. CDR3 size: 14 residues. The germline V gene has CDR1 LNHDA and CDR2 SQIVND (reference sequence).

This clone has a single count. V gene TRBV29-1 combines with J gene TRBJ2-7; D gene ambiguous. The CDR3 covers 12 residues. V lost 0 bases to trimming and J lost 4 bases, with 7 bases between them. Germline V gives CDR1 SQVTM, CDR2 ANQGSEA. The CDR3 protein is CSVEEASYEQYF. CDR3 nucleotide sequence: TGCAGCGTTGAAGAGGCCTCTTACGAGCAGTACTTC.

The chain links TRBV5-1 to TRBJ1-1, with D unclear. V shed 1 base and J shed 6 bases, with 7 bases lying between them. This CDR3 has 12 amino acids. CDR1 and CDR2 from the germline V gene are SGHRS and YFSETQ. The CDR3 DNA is TGCGCCAGCAGCTTGATGGGTTCTGAAGCTTTCTTT. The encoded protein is CASSLMGSEAFF.

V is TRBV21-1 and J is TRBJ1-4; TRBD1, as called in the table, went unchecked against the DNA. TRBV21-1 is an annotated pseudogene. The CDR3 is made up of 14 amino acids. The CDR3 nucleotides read TGTGCCAGCAGCAGAGGACAGGTCGAGGAAAAACTGTTTTTT. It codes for CASSRGQVEEKLFF.